The rows below give T cell receptor beta chains drawn from one sample of a study of T-cell memory formation after mild COVID-19. TCRdb fed the 5' RACE reads into MiXCR, producing one record per CDR3 protein. The sample gives around 320,000 distinct CDR3 sequences, just under 20% of which show up once; 20% to 25% is in the top ten. The sequencing sample was made of PBMCs or a T cell subset sorted from them (not recorded which). The receptors were gathered from a man between 18 and 35 years old who had mild COVID-19 (a few samples of this study predate the infection). Cell type and time point are not known. Both conserved end residues are part of each CDR3. The D gene is left open where the match is weak. Only some rows state a clone size, as once, few, many or a class for expanded clones.

CDR3 protein	CDR3 DNA	J gene	D gene	clone size	V gene
CASSLDVFKVPTQYF	TGTGCCAGCAGCTTAGATGTTTTTAAGGTGCCCACGCAGTATTTT	TRBJ2-3	.	many	TRBV11-2
CSVKPGQGFPETQYF	TGCAGCGTCAAGCCGGGACAGGGTTTTCCAGAGACCCAGTACTTC	TRBJ2-5	TRBD1	few	TRBV29-1
CSVEWLAAPGEQFF	TGCAGCGTTGAATGGCTAGCGGCCCCAGGGGAGCAGTTCTTC	TRBJ2-1	TRBD2	few	TRBV29-1
CASSPPLAAYEQYF	TGTGCCAGCTCACCACCACTAGCGGCCTACGAGCAGTACTTC	TRBJ2-7	TRBD2	few	TRBV18
CASSLERRGETQYF	TGCGCCAGCAGCTTGGAGCGGCGGGGCGAGACCCAGTACTTC	TRBJ2-5	.	.	TRBV5-1
CASSPQTDTGELFF	TGTGCCAGCTCACCGCAGACAGACACCGGGGAGCTGTTTTTT	TRBJ2-2	.	few	TRBV18
CASTAGLTNEKLFF	TGTGCCAGCACCGCAGGGTTAACTAATGAAAAACTGTTTTTT	TRBJ1-4	.	.	TRBV12-3/TRBV12-4
CASIEAGTAQYNEQFF	TGTGCCAGCATCGAGGCCGGGACAGCCCAATACAATGAGCAGTTCTTC	TRBJ2-1	TRBD1	few	TRBV5-6
CASSLLQGANEKLFF	TGCGCCAGCAGCTTATTACAGGGTGCAAATGAAAAACTGTTTTTT	TRBJ1-4	.	few	TRBV5-1
CASSRGLNQPQHF	TGTGCCAGCAGCAGGGGACTCAATCAGCCCCAGCATTTT	TRBJ1-5	.	.	TRBV12-3/TRBV12-4
CASSTYWVPGYTF	TGTGCCAGCAGCACTTACTGGGTCCCTGGCTACACCTTC	TRBJ1-2	.	.	TRBV12-3/TRBV12-4
CAISEGQTYEQYF	TGTGCCATCAGTGAGGGACAAACCTACGAGCAGTACTTC	TRBJ2-7	.	few	TRBV10-3
CASSLAVSGRSEKLFF	TGCGCCAGCAGCTTAGCTGTGTCCGGGCGGAGTGAAAAACTGTTTTTT	TRBJ1-4	.	.	TRBV5-1
CASSAGPGGADIQYF	TGCGCCAGCAGCGCGGGTCCAGGGGGCGCGGACATTCAGTACTTC	TRBJ2-4	TRBD1	.	TRBV4-1
CASSAGGANTEAFF	TGTGCCAGCAGCGCGGGAGGGGCTAACACTGAAGCTTTCTTT	TRBJ1-1	.	few	TRBV6-5
CASGDTQYF	TGTGCCAGCGGAGATACGCAGTATTTT	TRBJ2-3	.	.	TRBV19
CASRDQTGGKWAFF	TGTGCCAGCCGAGATCAGACAGGGGGAAAGTGGGCTTTCTTT	TRBJ1-1	TRBD1	few	TRBV12-3/TRBV12-4
CASSQDLGFTNEKLFF	TGTGCCAGCAGCCAAGATCTGGGGTTTACTAATGAAAAACTGTTTTTT	TRBJ1-4	.	.	TRBV4-2
CATRDFQGDYGYTF	TGTGCCACCAGAGACTTTCAGGGAGACTATGGCTACACCTTC	TRBJ1-2	.	few	TRBV15
CASSLTGLYYGYTF	TGTGCCAGCAGTTTGACCGGCCTCTACTATGGCTACACCTTC	TRBJ1-2	.	.	TRBV12-3/TRBV12-4
CASSPDPLGNEQFF	TGTGCCAGCAGTCCCGATCCCCTGGGCAATGAGCAGTTCTTC	TRBJ2-1	.	.	TRBV27
CASSSFPGEKQPQHF	TGCGCCAGCAGCTCCTTTCCGGGGGAAAAACAGCCCCAGCATTTT	TRBJ1-5	.	few	TRBV5-1
CASSVAGYYNEQFF	TGTGCCAGCAGCGTTGCAGGGTACTACAATGAGCAGTTCTTC	TRBJ2-1	.	few	TRBV9
CASSPHGGVPGELFF	TGTGCCAGCAGTCCCCATGGAGGGGTCCCCGGGGAGCTGTTTTTT	TRBJ2-2	.	few	TRBV6-1
CSVEVFRLQGFGTEAFF	TGCAGCGTTGAAGTTTTTAGGTTGCAGGGTTTCGGGACTGAAGCTTTCTTT	TRBJ1-1	.	few	TRBV29-1
CSVATGQANSPLHF	TGCAGCGTCGCGACAGGACAAGCTAATTCACCCCTCCACTTT	TRBJ1-6	.	.	TRBV29-1
CASSRTGGFSRRGYTF	TGTGCCAGCAGTCGGACAGGGGGCTTTTCCCGTCGGGGCTACACCTTC	TRBJ1-2	TRBD1	.	TRBV12-3/TRBV12-4
CATADVGYYGYTF	TGTGCCACAGCAGACGTGGGGTACTATGGCTACACCTTC	TRBJ1-2	.	.	TRBV12-3/TRBV12-4
CASSPNAAGVYEQYF	TGTGCCAGCAGCCCTAATGCGGCTGGGGTCTACGAGCAGTACTTC	TRBJ2-7	.	.	TRBV9